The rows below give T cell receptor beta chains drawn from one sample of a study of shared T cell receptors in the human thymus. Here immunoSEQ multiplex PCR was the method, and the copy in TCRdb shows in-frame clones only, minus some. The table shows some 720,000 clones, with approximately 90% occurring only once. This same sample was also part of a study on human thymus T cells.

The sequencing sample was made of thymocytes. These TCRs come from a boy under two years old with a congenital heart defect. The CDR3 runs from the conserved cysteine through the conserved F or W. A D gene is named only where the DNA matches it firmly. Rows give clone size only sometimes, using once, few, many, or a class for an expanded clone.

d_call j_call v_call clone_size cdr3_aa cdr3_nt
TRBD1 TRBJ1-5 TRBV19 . CASSIKGAGGQPQHF TGTGCCAGTAGTATTAAGGGGGCCGGCGGTCAGCCCCAGCATTTT
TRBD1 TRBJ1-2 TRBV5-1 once CASSSTGVAKGYTF TGCGCCAGCAGCTCTACAGGGGTAGCTAAAGGCTACACCTTC
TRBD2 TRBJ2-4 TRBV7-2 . CASSLVTGGRKLAKNIQYF TGTGCCAGCAGCTTAGTGACGGGCGGGAGGAAACTAGCCAAAAACATTCAGTACTTC
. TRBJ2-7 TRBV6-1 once CASSPAPDEQYF TGTGCCAGCAGTCCCGCCCCGGACGAGCAGTACTTC
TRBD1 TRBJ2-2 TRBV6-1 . CASSEAGDRGMNTGELFF TGTGCCAGCAGTGAAGCGGGGGACAGGGGGATGAACACCGGGGAGCTGTTTTTT
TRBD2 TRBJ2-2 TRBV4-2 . CASSQVGLAGTNTGELFF TGTGCCAGCAGCCAAGTGGGACTAGCGGGAACTAACACCGGGGAGCTGTTTTTT
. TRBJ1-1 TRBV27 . CASSDRQNTEAFF TGTGCCAGCAGCGACAGACAGAACACTGAAGCTTTCTTT
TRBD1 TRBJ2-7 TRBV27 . CASNPTGGVYEQYF TGTGCCAGCAACCCGACAGGGGGCGTCTACGAGCAGTACTTC
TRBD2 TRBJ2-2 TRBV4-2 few CASSPGLAGEEELFF TGTGCCAGCAGCCCGGGACTAGCGGGAGAGGAGGAGCTGTTTTTT
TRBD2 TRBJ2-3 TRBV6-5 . CASGASGIFTDTQYF TGTGCCAGCGGGGCTAGCGGGATATTCACAGATACGCAGTATTTT
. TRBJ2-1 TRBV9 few CASSVGVREQFF TGTGCCAGCAGCGTAGGAGTGCGTGAGCAGTTCTTC
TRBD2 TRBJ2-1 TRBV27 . CASSPRGLAGGIGQFF TGTGCCAGCAGTCCACGGGGACTAGCGGGAGGAATTGGGCAGTTCTTC
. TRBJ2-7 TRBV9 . CASSVAWGPYEQYF TGTGCCAGCAGCGTAGCTTGGGGCCCCTACGAGCAGTACTTC
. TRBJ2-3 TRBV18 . CASSPHRAPSGKGADTQYF TGTGCCAGCTCACCCCACAGGGCCCCCAGCGGGAAGGGCGCAGATACGCAGTATTTT
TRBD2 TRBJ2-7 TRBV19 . CASSIILAGGNRVYEQYF TGTGCCAGTAGTATAATACTAGCGGGAGGCAATCGGGTCTACGAGCAGTACTTC
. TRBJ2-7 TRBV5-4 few CAGKWGREGQYEQYF TGTGCCGGGAAGTGGGGGCGAGAAGGGCAATACGAGCAGTACTTC
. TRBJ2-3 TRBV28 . CASSDGAGPTDTQYF TGTGCCAGCAGTGACGGGGCGGGGCCCACAGATACGCAGTATTTT
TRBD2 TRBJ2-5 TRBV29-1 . CSVDWTSGIVQETQYF TGCAGCGTTGATTGGACTAGCGGGATTGTCCAAGAGACCCAGTACTTC
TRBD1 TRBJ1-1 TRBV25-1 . CASRTRQGQTEAFF TGTGCCAGCCGAACAAGACAGGGGCAAACTGAAGCTTTCTTT
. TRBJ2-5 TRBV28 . CASSLKSWQETQYF TGTGCCAGCAGTTTGAAGAGCTGGCAAGAGACCCAGTACTTC
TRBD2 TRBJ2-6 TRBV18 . CASSPSQAGGGTNVLTF TGTGCCAGCTCACCATCCCAAGCGGGAGGGGGCACCAACGTCCTGACTTTC
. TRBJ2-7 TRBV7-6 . CASTESWWQRPPSEQYF TGTGCCAGCACCGAATCCTGGTGGCAGCGGCCCCCTTCAGAGCAGTACTTC
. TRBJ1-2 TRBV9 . CASSDGGLYYGYTF TGTGCCAGCAGTGACGGGGGGTTGTACTATGGCTACACCTTC
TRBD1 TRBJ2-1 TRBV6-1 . CASSERGQAYNEQFF TGTGCCAGCAGTGAACGGGGACAGGCCTACAATGAGCAGTTCTTC
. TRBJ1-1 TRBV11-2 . CASSFIGRPRTEAFF TGTGCCAGCAGCTTTATTGGCAGGCCACGGACTGAAGCTTTCTTT
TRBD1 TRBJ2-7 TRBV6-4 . CASSDSVGQGAEEQYF TGTGCCAGCAGTGACTCCGTGGGACAGGGGGCGGAGGAGCAGTACTTC
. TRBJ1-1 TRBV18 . CASSPPGRGREAFF TGTGCCAGCTCACCCCCGGGGAGAGGGAGGGAAGCTTTCTTT
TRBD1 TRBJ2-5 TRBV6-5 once CASSYPGTGTQETQYF TGTGCCAGCAGTTATCCCGGGACAGGGACCCAAGAGACCCAGTACTTC
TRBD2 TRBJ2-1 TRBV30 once CAWTTGAGGTSGSSYNEQFF TGTGCCTGGACTACAGGGGCGGGCGGGACTAGCGGGAGCTCCTACAATGAGCAGTTCTTC
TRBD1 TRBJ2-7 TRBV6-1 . CASSETGQVALGEQYF TGTGCCAGCAGTGAAACGGGACAGGTGGCCCTCGGGGAGCAGTACTTC
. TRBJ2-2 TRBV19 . CASSIAQGTGELFF TGTGCCAGTAGTATAGCCCAGGGAACCGGGGAGCTGTTTTTT
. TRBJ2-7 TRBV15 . CATSRENFEGAGRPYEQYF TGTGCCACCAGCAGAGAGAACTTCGAAGGCGCGGGGCGTCCCTACGAGCAGTACTTC
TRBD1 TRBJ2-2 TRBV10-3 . CAISESHRGDTGELFF TGTGCCATCAGTGAGTCTCACAGGGGGGACACCGGGGAGCTGTTTTTT
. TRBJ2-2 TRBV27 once CASSSPLWPGELFF TGTGCCAGCAGTTCCCCGTTATGGCCCGGGGAGCTGTTTTTT
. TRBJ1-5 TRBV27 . CASGNTGSQPQHF TGTGCCAGCGGTAACACAGGGTCTCAGCCCCAGCATTTT
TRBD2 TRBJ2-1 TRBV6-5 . CASTLGGSSYNEQFF TGTGCCAGCACCTTGGGCGGGAGCTCCTACAATGAGCAGTTCTTC
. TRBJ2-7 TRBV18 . CASSPRVGEQYF TGTGCCAGCTCACCCAGGGTGGGCGAGCAGTACTTC
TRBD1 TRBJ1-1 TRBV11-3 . CASSSSHGQDATEAFF TGTGCCAGCAGCTCCTCCCACGGACAGGACGCCACTGAAGCTTTCTTT
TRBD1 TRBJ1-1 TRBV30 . CAWWRGRGALEAFF TGTGCCTGGTGGAGGGGCAGGGGGGCCCTTGAAGCTTTCTTT
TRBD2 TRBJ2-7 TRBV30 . CAWSTGLAGGPGGHEQYF TGTGCCTGGAGTACGGGACTAGCGGGAGGCCCGGGAGGGCACGAGCAGTACTTC
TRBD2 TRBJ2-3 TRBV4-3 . CASSQERAGGFTDTQYF TGCGCCAGCAGCCAAGAGAGAGCGGGAGGTTTTACAGATACGCAGTATTTT
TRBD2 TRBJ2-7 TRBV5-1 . CASSLGLAGPSSYEQYF TGCGCCAGCAGCTTGGGTCTAGCGGGGCCTTCCTCCTACGAGCAGTACTTC
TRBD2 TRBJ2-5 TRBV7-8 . CASSLTALAGGGETQYF TGTGCCAGCAGCTTAACCGCACTAGCGGGAGGGGGGGAGACCCAGTACTTC
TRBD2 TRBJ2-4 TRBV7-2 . CASSLETSGRYIQYF TGTGCCAGCAGCTTAGAAACTAGCGGGAGGTACATTCAGTACTTC
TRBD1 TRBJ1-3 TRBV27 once CASSSQGAIGNTIYF TGTGCCAGCAGTTCGCAGGGGGCGATCGGAAACACCATATATTTT
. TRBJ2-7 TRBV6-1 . CASTPGAEQYF TGTGCCAGCACCCCCGGAGCTGAGCAGTACTTC
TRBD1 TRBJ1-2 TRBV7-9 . CASSRSPGTGSNYGYTF TGTGCCAGCAGCCGAAGTCCCGGGACAGGGAGTAACTATGGCTACACCTTC
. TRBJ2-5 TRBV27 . CASSCCGEETQYF TGTGCCAGCAGTTGCTGCGGAGAAGAGACCCAGTACTTC
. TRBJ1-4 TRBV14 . CASSQARGEKLFF TGTGCCAGCAGCCAAGCCCGGGGGGAAAAACTGTTTTTT
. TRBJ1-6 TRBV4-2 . CASSQEGRFGHNSPLHF TGTGCCAGCAGCCAAGAGGGGCGGTTCGGACATAATTCACCCCTCCACTTT
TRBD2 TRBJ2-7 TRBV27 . CASSPGLAGVLYF TGTGCCAGCAGTCCGGGACTAGCGGGAGTACTGTACTTC
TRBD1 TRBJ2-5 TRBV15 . CATSGGQPQETQYF TGTGCCACCAGCGGGGGACAGCCCCAAGAGACCCAGTACTTC